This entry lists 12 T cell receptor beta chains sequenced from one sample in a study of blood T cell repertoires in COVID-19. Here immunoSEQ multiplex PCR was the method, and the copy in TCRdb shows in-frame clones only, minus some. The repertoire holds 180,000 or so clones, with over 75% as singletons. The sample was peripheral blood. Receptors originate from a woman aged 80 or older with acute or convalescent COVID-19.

CDR3 loop: CASSEFETPRGYTF. CDR3 nucleotides: TGTGCCAGCAGTGAGTTCGAGACACCTCGTGGCTACACCTTC. The rearrangement links TRBV25-1 to TRBJ1-2; D unclear. The germline V gene has CDR1 MGHDK and CDR2 SYGVNS. The CDR3 sequence is 14 residues long. V was shortened by 3 bases and J by 7 bases, with 15 bases between the two germline ends.

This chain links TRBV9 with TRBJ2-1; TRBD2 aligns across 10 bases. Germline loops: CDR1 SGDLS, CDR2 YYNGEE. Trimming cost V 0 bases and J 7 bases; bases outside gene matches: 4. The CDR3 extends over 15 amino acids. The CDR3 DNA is TGTGCCAGCAGCGTAGTACTAGCGGGGCCAAATGAGCAGTTCTTC. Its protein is CASSVVLAGPNEQFF.

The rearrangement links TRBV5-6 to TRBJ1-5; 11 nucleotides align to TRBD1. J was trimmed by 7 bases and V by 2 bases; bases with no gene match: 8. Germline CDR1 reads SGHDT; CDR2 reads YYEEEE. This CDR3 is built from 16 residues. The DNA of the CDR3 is TGTGCCAGCAGCTTCCGGACAGGGGGCCGGCGGCAGCCCCAGCATTTT. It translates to CASSFRTGGRRQPQHF. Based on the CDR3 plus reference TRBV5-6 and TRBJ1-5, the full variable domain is DAGVTQSPTHLIKTRGQQVTLRCSPKSGHDTVSWYQQALGQGPQFIFQYYEEEERQRGNFPDRFSGHQFPNYSSELNVNALLLGDSALYLCASSFRTGGRRQPQHFGDGTRLSIL.

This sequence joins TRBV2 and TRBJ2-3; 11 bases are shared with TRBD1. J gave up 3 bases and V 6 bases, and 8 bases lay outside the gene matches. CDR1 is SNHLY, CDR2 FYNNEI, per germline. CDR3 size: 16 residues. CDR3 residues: CASRNRDRGNTDTQYF. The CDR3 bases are TGTGCCAGCAGGAATCGGGACAGGGGGAATACAGATACGCAGTATTTT.

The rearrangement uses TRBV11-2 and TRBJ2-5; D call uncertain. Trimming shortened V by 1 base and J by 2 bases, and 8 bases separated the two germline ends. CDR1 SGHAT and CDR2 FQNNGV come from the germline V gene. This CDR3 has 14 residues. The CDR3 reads CASSLGGGQETQYF. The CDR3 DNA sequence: TGTGCCAGCAGCTTAGGTGGCGGACAAGAGACCCAGTACTTC.

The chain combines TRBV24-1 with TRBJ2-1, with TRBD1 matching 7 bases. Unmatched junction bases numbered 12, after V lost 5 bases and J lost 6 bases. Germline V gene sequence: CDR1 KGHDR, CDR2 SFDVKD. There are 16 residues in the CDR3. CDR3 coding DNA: TGTGCCACCAGTGGGGGGACAACTTCAGGGGGCAATGAGCAGTTCTTC. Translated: CATSGGTTSGGNEQFF.

CDR3 protein: CASSAPTTSGNTIYF. In DNA, the CDR3 is TGTGCCAGCAGTGCCCCGACAACCTCTGGAAACACCATATATTTT. This rearrangement joins TRBV6-6 to TRBJ1-3; unclear D gene. This CDR3 is built from 15 residues. Between the trimmed V and J ends, which lost 5 bases and 0 bases, there was a span of 11 bases. The germline V gene encodes CDR1 MNHNY and CDR2 SVGAGI (reference sequence).

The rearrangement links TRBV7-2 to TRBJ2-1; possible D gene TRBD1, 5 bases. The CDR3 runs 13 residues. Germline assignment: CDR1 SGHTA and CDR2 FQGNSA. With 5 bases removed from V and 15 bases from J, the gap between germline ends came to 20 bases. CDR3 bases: TGTGCCAGCAGCGGGGCCCAGGTGACTCCCTGGTTCTTC. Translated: CASSGAQVTPWFF.

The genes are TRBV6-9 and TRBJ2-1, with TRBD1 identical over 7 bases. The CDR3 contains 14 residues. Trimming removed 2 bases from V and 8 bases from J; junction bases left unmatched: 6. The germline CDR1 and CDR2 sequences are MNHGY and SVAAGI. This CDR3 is CASSYVDRVDEQFF. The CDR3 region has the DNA TGTGCCAGCAGTTATGTCGACAGGGTGGATGAGCAGTTCTTC.

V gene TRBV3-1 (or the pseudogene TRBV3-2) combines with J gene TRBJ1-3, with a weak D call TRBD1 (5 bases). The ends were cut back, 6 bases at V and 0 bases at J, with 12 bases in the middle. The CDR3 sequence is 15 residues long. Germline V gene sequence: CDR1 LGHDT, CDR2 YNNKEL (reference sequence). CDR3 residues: CASRSDTSSGNTIYF. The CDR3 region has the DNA TGTGCCAGCAGGTCGGACACTTCCTCTGGAAACACCATATATTTT.

The CDR3 protein is CASSLGGGAHPNSPLHF. DNA for the CDR3: TGTGCCAGCAGCTTAGGTGGGGGGGCGCATCCGAATTCACCCCTCCACTTT. The gene calls are TRBV7-2 and TRBJ1-6; D is perhaps TRBD1 (6 bases). Trimming took 1 base from V and 7 from J, leaving 17 bases between them. Germline CDR1 reads SGHTA; CDR2 reads FQGNSA. The CDR3 runs to 17 residues.

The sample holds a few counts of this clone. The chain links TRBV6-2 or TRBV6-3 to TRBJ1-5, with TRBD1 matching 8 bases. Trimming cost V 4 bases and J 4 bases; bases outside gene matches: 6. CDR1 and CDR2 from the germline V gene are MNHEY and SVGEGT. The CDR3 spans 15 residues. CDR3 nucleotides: TGTGCCAGCAGTTCGGGACAGGCAAGTAATCAGCCCCAGCATTTT. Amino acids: CASSSGQASNQPQHF.